This record looks at one T cell receptor (beta chain) sequence and its context. Its antigen remains unidentified. Qualities for individual bases were not recorded, and no much larger clone is one base off. The CDR3 regions of human TCRbeta chains were analyzed by immunosequencing. Under the source paper's analysis protocol: TCRs in the repertoires were compared against a reference library of SARS-CoV-2-specific TCRs that had been generated with the MIRA antigen-specificity platform. Breadth was defined as the fraction of unique TCRs that were SARS-CoV-2-associated. Depth was defined as the fraction of total T cells that were SARS-CoV-2-associated. Using the MIRA data, every spike-specific TCR was mapped to the spike region that the TCR reacted to and assigned to either a CD4 or a CD8 class. Log10-transformed breadth and depth values were compared by one-way ANOVA with Sidak's multiple comparisons tests. TCRdb re-hosts the immuneACCESS table, in-frame sequences only. Its copies lack some clones; in the studies checked, an unresolved V gene accounts for under half of them, and the cause for the rest is not known. V and J calls and clone size follow that table, whereas D and trimming were derived from the DNA. The sample has around 79,000 clones on record, 88% of them singletons. The ten largest clones represent less than 20% of the sample.

The data originate from a study of T cell responses to AZD1222 COVID-19 vaccine (dated by TCRdb to about 2021). For the study in its entirety: AZD1222 recipients whose second dose came at about 4 weeks and those whose second dose came at about 12 weeks were combined into one group, since spike-specific TCR depth and breadth did not differ between the two schedules. A total of 233 trial participants underwent TCR sequencing, of whom approximately 210 received two doses of AZD1222 and some 25 received two doses of the MenACWY control vaccine. Trial participants were enrolled into age subgroups of 18-55, 56-69 and 70-plus years, which contained approximately 150, 30 and 60 TCR-sequenced participants, respectively. Study-wide conclusions, independent of this receptor: Reportedly, close to half of the unique spike-specific TCRs recognized epitopes lying outside the regions that are mutated in the B.1.351 and B.1.1.7 variants. The vaccine-associated CD4 TCRs covered the entire spike protein, and the dominant responses fell in regions 160-218 and 743-854. Only a handful of AZD1222 recipients were SARS-CoV-2 seropositive at baseline, limiting conclusions about previously exposed vaccinees. No day 14 peak-response samples were available, so repertoires were characterized only after the peak T cell response. Spike-specific TCR breadth and depth rose significantly after two AZD1222 doses compared with day 0 and with MenACWY recipients. Most participants were white British and females outnumbered males, and the authors suggested that clonal diversity may have been underestimated. In the small 56-69-year group, the increase in depth fell short of significance, most likely because of low power.

V lost 6 bases and J lost 5 bases, and the count of bases not matched to a germline gene is 7. Including the terminal cysteine and phenylalanine, the CDR3 comprises 14 residues. Solely the CDR3 DNA is kept, with 42 bases framed from the first base. CDR1 and CDR2, looked up from the germline V gene (reference sequence), are SEHNR and FQNEAQ. According to the study, the label for this sample's time point signals: baseline before first vaccination. Samples from vaccinated people were obtained from the UK trials COV001 and COV002, which included a single-blind randomized controlled phase 2/3 trial of AZD1222 (ChAdOx1 nCoV-19) in healthy adults. For TCRbeta chain sequencing, PBMC samples were collected from trial participants at day 0 and at day 28 after the second dose.

This TCR came from an adult in good health. The sample here was peripheral blood, taken on day 0 of AZD1222 vaccination. The chain is made from TRBV7-9 and TRBJ2-5; the central 9 bases match TRBD1. The nucleotides are TGTGCCAGCAGGCAGACAGGGGGGCGGGAGACCCAGTACTTC. This translates into CASRQTGGRETQYF.